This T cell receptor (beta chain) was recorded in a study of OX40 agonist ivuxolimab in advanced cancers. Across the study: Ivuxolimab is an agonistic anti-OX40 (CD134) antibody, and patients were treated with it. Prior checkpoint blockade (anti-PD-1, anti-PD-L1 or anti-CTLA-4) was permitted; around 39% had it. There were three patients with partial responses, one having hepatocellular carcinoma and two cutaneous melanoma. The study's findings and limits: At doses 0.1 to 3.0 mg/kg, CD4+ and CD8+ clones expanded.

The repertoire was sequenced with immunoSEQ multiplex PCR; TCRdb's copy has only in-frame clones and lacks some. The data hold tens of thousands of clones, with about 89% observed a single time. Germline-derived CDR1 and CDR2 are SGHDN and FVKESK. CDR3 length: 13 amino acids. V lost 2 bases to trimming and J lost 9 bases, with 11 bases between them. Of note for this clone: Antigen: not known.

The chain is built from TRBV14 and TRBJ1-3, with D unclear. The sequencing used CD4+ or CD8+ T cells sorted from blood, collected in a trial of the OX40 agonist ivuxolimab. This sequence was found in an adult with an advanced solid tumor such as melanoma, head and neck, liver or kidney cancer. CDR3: CASSQTDSATIYF. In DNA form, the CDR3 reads TGTGCCAGCAGCCAAACAGACTCCGCCACCATATATTTT.